This T cell receptor beta chain was recovered during a study of cytomegalovirus exposure and HLA in healthy donors listed by TCRdb under 2017. For context, the study as a whole: In an earlier analysis of 550 to 750 of the donors, 250 to 350 Gb of sequence data and just under 120 million unique TCR beta sequences from roughly 190 million T cells were reported. Around 320 gigabases of sequencing data and some 85 million unique TCR sequences were included in an early release covering 500 to 750 HLA-typed donors. Among the approximately 400 genotyped donors, approximately 81% belonged to the genetic ancestry cluster associated with self-reported Caucasian donors. The aim of the study was to test whether cataloging public T cell receptors could identify signatures of past pathogen exposure. The study profiled the T cell repertoires of under 850 subjects by immunosequencing and related them to cytomegalovirus serostatus. Besides the first cohort of approximately 710 subjects, a separate validation cohort made up of about 120 different subjects was used. To predict cytomegalovirus infection status, the study brought together high-throughput TCR immunosequencing, statistical association of individual TCRs with disease status, and machine learning. A later analysis re-analyzed previously published TCR beta repertoires from 650 to 800 donors and added high-resolution HLA genotyping to study TCR occurrence patterns. Rather than drawing on any new phenotypic data, the later analysis identified candidate immune exposures from TCR beta sequences and the way those sequences occurred across donors. In an earlier analysis of about 590 of the donors, high-throughput TCR beta sequencing was used to judge whether each TCR beta V gene segment behaved as functional or pseudogenic. Donor age, sex, ethnicity and CMV serostatus were compiled together with the repertoire data. A later genetic analysis used genome-wide SNP genotypes for 398 of the 666 donors, treating that subset as a discovery cohort. Every repertoire in the discovery cohort had been generated on one and the same sequencing platform. HLA typing included class I and class II loci at four-digit resolution. Typing coverage varied by locus: roughly 620-640 donors for A, B, C, DRB1 and DQB1; approximately 560 for DQA1; more than 600 for DPA1; roughly 450 for DPB1. A few DR-DQ haplotypes were treated as single units for association and clustering because of strong linkage in the cohort. On average, around 230,000 unique TCR beta nucleotide sequences were sequenced per donor among 398 genotyped donors of the cohort, with roughly 18% of those sequences being non-productive.

The cohort comprised fewer than 700 healthy bone marrow donors. At the time of sampling, every cohort member was nominally healthy, though immune exposures that went unrecorded were likely present. The donor tested CMV seronegative and was one of the 352 seronegative cohort members. Every donor gave a peripheral blood sample, and the peripheral blood mononuclear cells from that sample were used for TCR beta sequencing. Genomic DNA was extracted from the blood cell samples with the Qiagen DNeasy Blood Extraction Kit. CDR3 length: 12 amino acids, cysteine to phenylalanine. Only the CDR3 region is kept as DNA, spanning 36 bases read in frame from base 1. The germline V gene encodes CDR1 MNHEY and CDR2 SMNVEV (reference sequence). V is shortened by 8 bases, J by 4 bases, and the region joining them spans 12 bases. Concerning this clone: It lacks a known antigen. Base qualities were left out, and no much larger clone turns up one base away.

Preparation of the library involved the immunoSEQ multiplex PCR assay. A mixture of 60 forward primers for TCR Vbeta segments and 13 reverse primers for TCR Jbeta segments was used in the multiplex PCR. Amplification of the CDR3 region of rearranged TCR beta genes was performed with a multiplex PCR assay on genomic DNA. The amplified TCR beta libraries were sequenced on the Illumina HiSeq System as 87-base-pair reads. The authors' pipeline ran thus. A later analysis tallied 70 million to 100 million unique TCR beta chains across the 650 to 750 repertoires, and about 12 million of those chains were shared by two or more donors. A nearest-neighbor algorithm error-corrected the raw reads and collapsed the reads into unique sequences, merging closely related sequences to remove PCR and sequencing errors. CDR3 sequences were aligned to IMGT reference sequences to assign V, D and J gene segments. For a sequence to be retained, a match of at least six nucleotides to both a V gene segment and a J gene segment was required. A rearrangement counted as productive if the CDR3 had no stop codons and remained in frame with V and J, and every other rearrangement counted as non-productive. Following IMGT convention, CDR3 was defined as the stretch from the second conserved V-encoded cysteine up to the conserved J-encoded phenylalanine. In an earlier analysis of around 570 of the donors, sequences lacking an unambiguous match to a single V gene segment were excluded. In an earlier analysis of a few hundred of the donors, a V segment was called functional when productive rearrangements were above 56.7%, and segregating when the standard deviation between donors exceeded 5%. A statistical classification framework was built for diagnosing cytomegalovirus status from the catalog of TCR beta chain sequences. In a later analysis, V and J genes were assigned by comparing TCR nucleotide sequences against IMGT/GENE-DB human TR gene sequences. Using the TCRdist pipeline, a later analysis assigned CDR3 sequences along with most-parsimonious VDJ recombination scenarios. In a later analysis, each TCR beta chain was defined by its CDR3 amino acid sequence together with its V-gene family, and reads lacking a unique V-gene family were excluded. A later analysis removed 592 highly shared, low-generation-probability nucleotide sequences to deal with suspected cross-contamination and a sequencing artifact. In a later analysis, a clonal expansion index was calculated for each public chain from normalized within-repertoire ranks of inferred template counts. Generation probabilities in a later analysis came from a VDJ recombination model fitted to out-of-frame rearrangements, and those results were checked against IGoR. In a later analysis, hypergeometric tests were used to score TCR-TCR, TCR-HLA and TCR-CMV co-occurrence, with a repertoire-size bias correction applied to TCR pairs. False discovery rates were estimated in a later analysis by permuting HLA or CMV assignments 20 times. In a later analysis, co-occurring TCRs were grouped with DBSCAN, and TCRdist sequence similarity was added when clustering was performed within HLA-allele-positive subsets. Co-occurrence clustering excluded repertoires with fewer than 30,000 or more than 120,000 public chains, plus five with anomalous nucleotide sharing. The table comes from immuneACCESS by way of TCRdb, which keeps in-frame sequences with V and J called. Part of the clones is missing from these tables; in studies checked, under half for an unresolved V gene and the rest for unknown reasons. V and J calls and clone size are those listed in that table; D and trimming were worked out from the DNA. Recorded for this sample are 85,000 to 130,000 clones; over 55% of them occurred a single time. The top ten clones comprise 2.8% of the sample.

Study-wide findings and limitations: Correlated functional status among segregating V segments might reflect linkage disequilibrium, but an unknown experimental factor could not be ruled out. A later genetic analysis reported fewer N-insertions in productive TCRs among donors in an Asian-associated ancestry cluster than the 666-donor mean. A cluster of highly shared sequence variants was judged likely to be a technical artifact of the sequencing pipeline. Presence/absence analyses assumed roughly uniform sequencing depth across donors, an assumption that may not hold. Because some donors lacked HLA typing at each locus, the association tests relied only on the typed subset. In a later analysis, more than 15,000 TCR beta sequences were associated with specific HLA alleles at a false discovery rate of 0.05. The study gave a list of 150 to 200 TCR beta chains associated with cytomegalovirus. In a later analysis, HLA-associated TCR beta chains showed more clonal expansion and lower generation probabilities than non-associated chains that were equally common. A later analysis found that most CMV-associated TCR beta chains appeared HLA-restricted, with HLA associations seemingly driven largely by CMV exposure. It was suggested by the authors that the approach could potentially be generalized to other disease states and immunological phenotypes. Some IMGT-functional V segments, including TRBV6-2 and TRBV6-3, could not be told apart with the 87-base-pair reads, so those segments were excluded. A later genetic analysis associated a missense DCLRE1C variant with V-gene and J-gene trimming of TCR beta chains, and an independent cohort replicated the association. A later analysis found that TCR association rates varied across HLA loci, with DRB1 alleles showing the most associated TCRs and HLA-C alleles the fewest. For the cohort, immune exposure information was limited to CMV serostatus. The earlier analysis of approximately 540 of the donors excluded fewer than 20 rarely observed V segments, including chromosome 9 orphons, because counts were too low. When HLA alleles, especially DR and DQ, strongly co-occurred, attributing TCR associations to individual alleles was difficult. A further reported finding was that TCR beta sequences accurately predicted the HLA-A and HLA-B alleles for most subjects in the first cohort. Across donors, most TCR sequences were observed very rarely, whereas some public TCRs were present in many individuals. In an earlier analysis of approximately 590 of the donors, most TCR beta V segments appeared in productive rearrangements about 90% or about 30% of the time, broadly matching IMGT annotations. A few of the identified cytomegalovirus-associated TCR beta chains were confirmed in vitro to be specific for cytomegalovirus antigens. The cohort was sequenced for TCR beta chains only, and without alpha or paired-chain data the features that could be detected were limited. Several of the top co-occurrence clusters appeared to be linked to parvovirus B19, influenza, CMV and Epstein-Barr virus, according to a later analysis. Cytomegalovirus status was reported to be diagnosed by the classifier with high specificity and sensitivity in both the original and validation cohorts.

The V gene is TRBV27 and the J gene is TRBJ2-7; the D gene lacks a confident call. The receptor's source is a female donor in good health and CMV-seronegative. Sequencing was done on a sample of PBMCs. The sequenced DNA: TGTGCCAGCGGTCCCCAGTGGTACGAGCAGTACTTC. The resulting protein is CASGPQWYEQYF.